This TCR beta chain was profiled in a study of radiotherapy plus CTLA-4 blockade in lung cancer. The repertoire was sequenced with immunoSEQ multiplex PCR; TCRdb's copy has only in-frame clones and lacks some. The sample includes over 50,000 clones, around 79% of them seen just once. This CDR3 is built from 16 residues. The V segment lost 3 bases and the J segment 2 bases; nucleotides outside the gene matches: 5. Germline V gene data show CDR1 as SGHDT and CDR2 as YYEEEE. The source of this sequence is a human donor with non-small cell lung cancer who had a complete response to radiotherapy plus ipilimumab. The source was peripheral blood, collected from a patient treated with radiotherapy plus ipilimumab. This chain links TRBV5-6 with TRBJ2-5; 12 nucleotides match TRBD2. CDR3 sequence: CASSSSGRAWQETQYF. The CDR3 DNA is TGTGCCAGCAGCTCTAGCGGGAGGGCCTGGCAAGAGACCCAGTACTTC. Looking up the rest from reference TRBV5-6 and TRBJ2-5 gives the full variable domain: DAGVTQSPTHLIKTRGQQVTLRCSPKSGHDTVSWYQQALGQGPQFIFQYYEEEERQRGNFPDRFSGHQFPNYSSELNVNALLLGDSALYLCASSSSGRAWQETQYFGPGTRLLVL.